A selection of T cell receptor beta chains follows, all from one sample in a study of early T cells in non-severe SARS-CoV-2 infection. TCRdb re-called the 5' RACE reads through MiXCR, storing one row per CDR3 protein. The repertoire consists of over 60,000 distinct CDR3 sequences, with 10% occurring once and the leading ten covering about 7.1%. Here the sequenced sample was whole blood, taken at baseline. These receptors originate from an adult who was a healthcare worker with PCR-confirmed SARS-CoV-2 infection or an uninfected control (not recorded which). Both conserved end residues are part of each CDR3. Each record gives: D gene, V gene, J gene, clone size, CDR3 DNA, CDR3 protein. The D gene is left open where the match is weak. The size field is filled for only some rows; it gives once, few, many or a size class.

-	TRBV4-1	TRBJ1-4	-	TGCGCCAGCAGCCAAGGTTGGGTTCCCGAAAAACTGTTTTTT	CASSQGWVPEKLFF
-	TRBV6-1	TRBJ1-4	few	TGTGCCAGCAGTGTGACAGTGGGAACCGAAAAACTGTTTTTT	CASSVTVGTEKLFF
-	TRBV10-3	TRBJ1-1	-	TGTGCCATCCAACTCTCAACTTACACTGAAGCTTTCTTT	CAIQLSTYTEAFF
-	TRBV5-4	TRBJ2-2	few	TGTGCCAGCAGCTTGGAAGGGGCGACCACCGGGGAGCTGTTTTTT	CASSLEGATTGELFF
TRBD2	TRBV6-6	TRBJ2-1	-	TGTGCCAGCAGCCCTGGGACTAGCGGTTATGAGCAGTTCTTC	CASSPGTSGYEQFF
TRBD1	TRBV18	TRBJ1-2	many	TGTGCCAGCTCACCGGGACAGGGGAATTTTTTTGGCTATGGCTACACCTTC	CASSPGQGNFFGYGYTF
-	TRBV11-2	TRBJ2-2	few	TGTGCCAGCAGCGTTGGGACGGGGAACACCGGGGAGCTGTTTTTT	CASSVGTGNTGELFF
TRBD1	TRBV18	TRBJ2-7	few	TGTGCCAGCTCTCTAGGGACAGGGGAAGACGAGCAGTACTTC	CASSLGTGEDEQYF
-	TRBV11-3	TRBJ2-4	many	TGTGCCAGCAGCTCACCGCCGGACGGAAACATTCAGTACTTC	CASSSPPDGNIQYF
-	TRBV10-3	TRBJ2-1	-	TGTGCCATCAAAGAAGGGGGAGATAGGGGCCCTGAGCAGTTCTTC	CAIKEGGDRGPEQFF
-	TRBV18	TRBJ1-1	few	TGTGCCAGCTCCCTCATAGAGGACACTGAAGCTTTCTTT	CASSLIEDTEAFF
TRBD2	TRBV11-2	TRBJ2-3	-	TGTGCCAGCAGTTTCGGGGCTAGCGGGGGCACAGATACGCAGTATTTT	CASSFGASGGTDTQYF
-	TRBV5-4	TRBJ2-2	-	TGTGCCAGCAGCTTGAGGCGGGGCGGGGAGCTGTTTTTT	CASSLRRGGELFF
-	TRBV18	TRBJ2-1	-	TGTGCCAGCTTACCGGGATCCCGGCTCAATGAGCAGTTCTTC	CASLPGSRLNEQFF
-	TRBV27	TRBJ1-4	many	TGTGCCAGCAGTCCCCGTATCGCAACTAATGAAAAACTGTTTTTT	CASSPRIATNEKLFF
-	TRBV12-3/TRBV12-4	TRBJ1-1	many	TGTGCCAGCACCCCCGCCCCGAACACTGAAGCTTTCTTT	CASTPAPNTEAFF